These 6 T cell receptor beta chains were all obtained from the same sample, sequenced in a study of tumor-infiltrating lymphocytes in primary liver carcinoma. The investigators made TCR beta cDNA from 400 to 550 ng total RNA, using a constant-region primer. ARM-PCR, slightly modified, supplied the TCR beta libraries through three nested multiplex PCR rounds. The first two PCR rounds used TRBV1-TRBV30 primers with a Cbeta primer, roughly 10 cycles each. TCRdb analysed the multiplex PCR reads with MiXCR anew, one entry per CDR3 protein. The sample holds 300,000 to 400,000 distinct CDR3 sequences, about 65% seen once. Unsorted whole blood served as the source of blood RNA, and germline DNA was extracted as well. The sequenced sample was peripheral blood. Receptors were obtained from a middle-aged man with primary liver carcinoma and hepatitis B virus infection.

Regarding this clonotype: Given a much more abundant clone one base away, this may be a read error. CDR3 loop: CRVGPGQGYIDEQFF. The CDR3 DNA follows: TGCAGAGTTGGACCGGGACAGGGATACATCGATGAGCAGTTCTTC. The rearrangement links TRBV29-1 to TRBJ2-1, with TRBD1 identical over 9 bases. From germline, CDR1 is SQVTM and CDR2 ANQGSEA. The CDR3 contains 15 residues.

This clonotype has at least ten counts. The DNA of the CDR3 is TGTGCCAGCAGCTTCAGAGGGACTGGGGCAAATGAGCAGTTCTTC. Its protein is CASSFRGTGANEQFF. This sequence joins TRBV4-2 and TRBJ2-1; TRBD2 might be the D (6 bases). With 5 bases removed from V and 7 bases from J, the gap between germline ends came to 18 bases. In germline, CDR1 is LGHNA, CDR2 YNFKEQ. The CDR3 contains 15 residues.

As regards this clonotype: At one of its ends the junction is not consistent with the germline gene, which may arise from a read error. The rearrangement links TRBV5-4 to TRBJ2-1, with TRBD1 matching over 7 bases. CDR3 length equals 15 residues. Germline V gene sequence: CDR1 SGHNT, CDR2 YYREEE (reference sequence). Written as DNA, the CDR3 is TGTGCCGGCAGCTCGCCCCAAGGGGGCGGGAATGAGCAGTTCTTC. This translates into CAGSSPQGGGNEQFF.

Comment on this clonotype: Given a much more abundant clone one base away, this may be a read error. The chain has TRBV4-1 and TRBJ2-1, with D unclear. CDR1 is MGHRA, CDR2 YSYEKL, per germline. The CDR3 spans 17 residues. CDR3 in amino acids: CASSQPQSLGIVNEQFF. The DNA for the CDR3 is TGTGCCAGCAGCCAACCCCAGAGTTTGGGGATTGTTAATGAGCAGTTCTTC.

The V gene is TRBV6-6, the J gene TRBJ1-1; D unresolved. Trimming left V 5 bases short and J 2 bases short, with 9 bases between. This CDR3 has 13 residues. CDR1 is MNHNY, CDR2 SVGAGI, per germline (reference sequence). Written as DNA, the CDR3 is TGTGCCAGCAGTGTTACCTGCAACACTGAAGCTTTCTTT. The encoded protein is CASSVTCNTEAFF.

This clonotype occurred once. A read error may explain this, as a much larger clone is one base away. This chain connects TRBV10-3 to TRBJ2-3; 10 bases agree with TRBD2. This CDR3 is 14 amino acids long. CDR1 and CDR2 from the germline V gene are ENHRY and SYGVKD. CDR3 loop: CAIKREGLADMQYF. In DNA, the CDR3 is TGTGCCATAAAGCGGGAGGGCCTGGCAGATATGCAGTATTTT.